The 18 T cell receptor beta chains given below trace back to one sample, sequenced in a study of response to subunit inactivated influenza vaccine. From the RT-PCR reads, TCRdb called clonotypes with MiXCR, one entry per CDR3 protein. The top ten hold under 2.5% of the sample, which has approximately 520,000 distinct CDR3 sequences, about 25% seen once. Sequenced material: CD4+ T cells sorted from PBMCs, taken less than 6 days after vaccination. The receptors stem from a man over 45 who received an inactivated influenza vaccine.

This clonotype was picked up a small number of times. The CDR3 DNA is TGCAGTGCTAAACTAGCGGGAGGAGTCGATGAGCAGTTCTTC. The encoded protein is CSAKLAGGVDEQFF. The V call is TRBV20-1, the J call TRBJ2-1, with 12 positions matching TRBD2. The germline V gene has CDR1 DFQATT and CDR2 SNEGSKA (reference sequence). This CDR3 spans 14 amino acids. The ends lost 4 bases at V and 8 bases at J; junction bases unmatched: 6.

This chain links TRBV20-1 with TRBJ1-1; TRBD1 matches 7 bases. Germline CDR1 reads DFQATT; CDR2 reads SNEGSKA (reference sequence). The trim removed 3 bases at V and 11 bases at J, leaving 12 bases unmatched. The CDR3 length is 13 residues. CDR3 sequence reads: CSASRSTGREAFF. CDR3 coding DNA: TGCAGTGCTAGTCGTTCGACAGGGCGTGAGGCTTTCTTT.

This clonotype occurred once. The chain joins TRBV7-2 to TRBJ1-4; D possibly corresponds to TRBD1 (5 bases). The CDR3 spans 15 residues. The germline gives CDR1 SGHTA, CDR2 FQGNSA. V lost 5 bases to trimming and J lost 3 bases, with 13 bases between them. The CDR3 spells CASSPMGVANEKLFF. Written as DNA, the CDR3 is TGTGCCAGCAGCCCAATGGGGGTCGCTAATGAAAAACTGTTTTTT.

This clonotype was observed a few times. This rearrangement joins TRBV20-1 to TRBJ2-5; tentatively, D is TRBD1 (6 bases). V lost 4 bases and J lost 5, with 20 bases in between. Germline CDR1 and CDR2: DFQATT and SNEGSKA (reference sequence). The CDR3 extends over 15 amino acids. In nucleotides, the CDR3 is TGCAGTGCTATACCCGGGACACGGGTCGGGGAGACCCAGTACTTC. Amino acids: CSAIPGTRVGETQYF.

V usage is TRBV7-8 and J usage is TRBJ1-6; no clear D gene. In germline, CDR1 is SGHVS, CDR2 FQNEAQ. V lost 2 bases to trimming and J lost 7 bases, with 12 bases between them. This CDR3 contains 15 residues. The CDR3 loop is CASSLFGQLNSPLHF. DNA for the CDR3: TGTGCCAGCAGCTTATTCGGGCAACTAAATTCACCCCTCCACTTT.

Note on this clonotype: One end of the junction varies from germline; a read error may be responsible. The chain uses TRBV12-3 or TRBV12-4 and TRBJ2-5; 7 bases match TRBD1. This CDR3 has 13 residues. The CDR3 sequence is CTSSFKGAETQYF. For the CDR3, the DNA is TGTACCAGCAGTTTCAAGGGGGCTGAGACCCAGTACTTC.

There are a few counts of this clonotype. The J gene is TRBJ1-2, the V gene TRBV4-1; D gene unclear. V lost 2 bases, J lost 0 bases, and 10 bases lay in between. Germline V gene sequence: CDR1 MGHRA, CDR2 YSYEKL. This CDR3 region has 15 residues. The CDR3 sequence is CASSQSVLANYGYTF. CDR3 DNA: TGCGCCAGCAGCCAATCTGTATTAGCTAACTATGGCTACACCTTC.

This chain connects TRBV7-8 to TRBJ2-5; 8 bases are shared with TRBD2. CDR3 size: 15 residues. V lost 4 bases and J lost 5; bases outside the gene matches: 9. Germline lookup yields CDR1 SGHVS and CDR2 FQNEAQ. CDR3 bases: TGTGCCAGCAGCTATTCCGGGACTAGGATGGAGACCCAGTACTTC. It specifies CASSYSGTRMETQYF.

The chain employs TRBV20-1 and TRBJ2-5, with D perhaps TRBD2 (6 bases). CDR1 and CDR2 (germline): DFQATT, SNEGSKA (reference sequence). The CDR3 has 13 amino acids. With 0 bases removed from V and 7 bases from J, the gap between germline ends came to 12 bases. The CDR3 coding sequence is TGCAGTGCTAGAGATCGGACTACGGGGACCCAGTACTTC. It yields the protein CSARDRTTGTQYF.

The CDR3, as DNA: TGTGCCAGCAGCGCCTCTGGGACAGACTATGGCTACACCTTC. It is translated as CASSASGTDYGYTF. The chain employs TRBV9 and TRBJ1-2, with 7 bases matching TRBD1. The germline V gene has CDR1 SGDLS and CDR2 YYNGEE. The CDR3 loop spans 14 amino acids. The V segment lost 3 bases and the J segment 3 bases; nucleotides outside the gene matches: 5.

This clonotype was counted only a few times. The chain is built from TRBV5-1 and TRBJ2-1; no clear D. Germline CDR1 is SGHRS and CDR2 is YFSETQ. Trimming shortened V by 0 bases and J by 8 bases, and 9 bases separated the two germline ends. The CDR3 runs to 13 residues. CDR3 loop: CASSLVPPYEQFF. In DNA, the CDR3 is TGCGCCAGCAGCTTGGTGCCTCCTTATGAGCAGTTCTTC.

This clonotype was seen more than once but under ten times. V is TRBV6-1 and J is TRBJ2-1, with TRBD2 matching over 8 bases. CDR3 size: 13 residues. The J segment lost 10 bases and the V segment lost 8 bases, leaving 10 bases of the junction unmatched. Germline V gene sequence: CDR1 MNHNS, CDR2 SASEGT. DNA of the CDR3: TGTGCCAGCGTGGCGGGGGGTCTCCCGGAGCAGTTCTTC. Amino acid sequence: CASVAGGLPEQFF.

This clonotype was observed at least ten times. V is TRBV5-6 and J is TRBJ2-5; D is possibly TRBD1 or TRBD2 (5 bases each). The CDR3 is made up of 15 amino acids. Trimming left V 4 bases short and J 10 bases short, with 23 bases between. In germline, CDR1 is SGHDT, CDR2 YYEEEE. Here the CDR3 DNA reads TGTGCCAGCAGCGTACCGGGACCTGGACCCGGTGGCCAGTACTTC. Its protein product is CASSVPGPGPGGQYF.

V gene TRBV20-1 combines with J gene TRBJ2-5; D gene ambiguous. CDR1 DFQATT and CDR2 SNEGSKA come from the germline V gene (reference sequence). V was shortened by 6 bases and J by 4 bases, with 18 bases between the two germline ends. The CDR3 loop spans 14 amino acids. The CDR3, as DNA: TGCAGTGCCAGGCCTAGGTACCCACTAGAGACCCAGTACTTC. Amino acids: CSARPRYPLETQYF.

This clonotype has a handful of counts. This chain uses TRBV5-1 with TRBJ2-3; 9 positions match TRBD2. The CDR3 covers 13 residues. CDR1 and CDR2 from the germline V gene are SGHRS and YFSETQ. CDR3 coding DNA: TGCGCTACAGCGGGGGGCTTAACAGATACGCAGTATTTT. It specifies CATAGGLTDTQYF.

DNA for the CDR3: TGTGCCAGCAAGCGGGAGAATGAGCAGTTCTTC. Protein sequence: CASKRENEQFF. The chain joins TRBV6-2 or TRBV6-3 to TRBJ2-1; 8 bases fit TRBD2. Germline loops: CDR1 MNHEY, CDR2 SVGEGT. V was clipped by 7 bases and J by 7 bases; unmatched bases: 0. The length of the CDR3 is 11 residues.

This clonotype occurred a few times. CDR3: CASSAGYSGGTQYF. CDR3 nucleotides: TGTGCCAGCAGCGCAGGATATTCGGGCGGTACGCAGTATTTT. The rearrangement joins TRBV7-8 to TRBJ2-3; D not resolved. Germline V gene lookup returns CDR1 SGHVS and CDR2 FQNEAQ. The CDR3 has 14 residues. Trimming pared 5 bases from V and 8 bases from J, leaving 17 bases between.

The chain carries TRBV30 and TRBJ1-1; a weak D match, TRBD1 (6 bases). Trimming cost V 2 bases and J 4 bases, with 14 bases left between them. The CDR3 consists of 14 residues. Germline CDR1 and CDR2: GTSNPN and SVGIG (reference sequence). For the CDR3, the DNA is TGTGCCTGGAGTCGGGGGGCTATGGGCACTGAAGCTTTCTTT. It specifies CAWSRGAMGTEAFF.